Described below is a single T cell receptor (beta chain) sequence and its context. This sample is drawn from a study of blood T cell repertoires in COVID-19. The overall study: Acute and convalescent COVID-19 specimens originated in the United States, Italy and Spain. Sample material is recorded as cDNA or gDNA derived from T cells, B-cell-depleted T cells, or PBMCs.

Per the original data handling: Estimated nucleated cell counts came from reference gene primer amplification. The data were produced by immunoSEQ multiplex PCR, yet TCRdb's version contains in-frame clones alone and is incomplete. V and J calls and clone size are given by that table; D and trimming were obtained from the DNA. The data show 120,000 to 150,000 clones, with approximately 80% seen just once and roughly 2.9% held by the top ten. Germline CDR1 and CDR2: LGHDT and YNNKEL (reference sequence). Trimming stripped 1 base from V and 0 bases from J, with 13 bases between. This CDR3 has 17 amino acids.

The chain links TRBV3-1 (or the pseudogene TRBV3-2) to TRBJ1-3, with D possibly matching TRBD1 (5 bases). This clonotype was sampled from a woman aged 35 to 49 with active or convalescent COVID-19. The sequencing input was peripheral blood. For the CDR3, the DNA is TGTGCCAGCAGCCAAGGGAGGGGACTGAACTCTGGAAACACCATATATTTT. Its protein product is CASSQGRGLNSGNTIYF.